This T cell receptor beta chain was sequenced in a study of cytomegalovirus exposure and HLA in healthy donors. Details on this clone: Antigen specificity is unknown.

Study-wide results and limits: For most TCR beta V segments, an earlier analysis put the productive rate at about 87% or about 30% of the time. Later work associated approximately 17,000 TCR beta sequences with HLA alleles at 0.05 false discovery rate.

Both 60 Vbeta primers and 13 Jbeta primers went into the PCR. Measured with immunoSEQ multiplex PCR; TCRdb has only the in-frame clones, and not every one. This table has over 200,000 clones, 85% to 90% appearing once. Germline CDR1 is MNHEY and CDR2 is SVGAGI. CDR3 size: 13 residues. V was shortened by 5 bases and J by 1 base, with 3 bases between the two germline ends. The sample was PBMCs. V and J are TRBV6-5 and TRBJ2-6; unclear D gene. The sequence derives from a woman aged 18-29 years in good health and CMV-seronegative. The CDR3 here is CASSLSGANVLTF. The CDR3 nucleotides are TGTGCCAGCAGTCTTTCTGGGGCCAACGTCCTGACTTTC.